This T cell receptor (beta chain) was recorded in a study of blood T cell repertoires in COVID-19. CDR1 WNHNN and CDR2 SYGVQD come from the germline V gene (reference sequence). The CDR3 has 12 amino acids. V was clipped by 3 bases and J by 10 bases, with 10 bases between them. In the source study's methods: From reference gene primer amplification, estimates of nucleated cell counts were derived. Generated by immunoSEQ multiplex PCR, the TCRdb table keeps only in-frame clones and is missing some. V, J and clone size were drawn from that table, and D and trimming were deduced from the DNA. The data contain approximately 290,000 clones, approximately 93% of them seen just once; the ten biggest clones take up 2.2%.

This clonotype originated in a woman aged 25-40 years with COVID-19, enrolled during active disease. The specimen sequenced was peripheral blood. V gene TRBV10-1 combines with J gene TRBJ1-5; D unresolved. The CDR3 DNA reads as TGCGCCAGCAGTGATCCCGGAGAACCCCAGCATTTT. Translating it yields CASSDPGEPQHF.